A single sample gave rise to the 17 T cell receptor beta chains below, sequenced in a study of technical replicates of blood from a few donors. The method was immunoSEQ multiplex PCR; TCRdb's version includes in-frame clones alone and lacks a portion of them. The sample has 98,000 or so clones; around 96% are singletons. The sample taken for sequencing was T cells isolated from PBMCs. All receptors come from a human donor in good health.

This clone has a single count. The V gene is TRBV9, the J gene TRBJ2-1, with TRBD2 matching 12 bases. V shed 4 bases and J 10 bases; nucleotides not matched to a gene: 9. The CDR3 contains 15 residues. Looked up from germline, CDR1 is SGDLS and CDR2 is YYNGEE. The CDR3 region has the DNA TGTGCCAGCAGCCTCCTAGCGGGGGGGCCCTCGGAGCAGTTCTTC. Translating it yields CASSLLAGGPSEQFF. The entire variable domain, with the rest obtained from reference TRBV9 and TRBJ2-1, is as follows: DSGVTQTPKHLITATGQRVTLRCSPRSGDLSVYWYQQSLDQGLQFLIQYYNGEERAKGNILERFSAQQFPDLHSELNLSSLELGDSALYFCASSLLAGGPSEQFFGPGTRLTVL.

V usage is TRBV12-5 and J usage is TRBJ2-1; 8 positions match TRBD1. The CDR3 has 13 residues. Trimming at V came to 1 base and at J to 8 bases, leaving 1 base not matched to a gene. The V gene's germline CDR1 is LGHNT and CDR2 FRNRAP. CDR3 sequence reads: CASGLAGGDEQFF. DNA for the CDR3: TGTGCTAGTGGTTTGGCAGGGGGCGATGAGCAGTTCTTC.

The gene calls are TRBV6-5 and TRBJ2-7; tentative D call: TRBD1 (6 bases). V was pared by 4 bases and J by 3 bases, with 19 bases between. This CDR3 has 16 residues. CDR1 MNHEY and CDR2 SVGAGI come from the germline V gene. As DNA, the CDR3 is TGTGCCAGCAGTTTAGGGCCATCCGGGACAAACTACGAGCAGTACTTC. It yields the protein CASSLGPSGTNYEQYF.

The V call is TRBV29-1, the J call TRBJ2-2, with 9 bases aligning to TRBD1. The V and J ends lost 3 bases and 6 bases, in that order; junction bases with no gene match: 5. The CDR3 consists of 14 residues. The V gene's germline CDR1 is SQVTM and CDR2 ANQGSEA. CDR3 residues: CSVDRGQGSGELFF. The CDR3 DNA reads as TGCAGCGTTGATAGGGGACAGGGTTCCGGGGAGCTGTTTTTT.

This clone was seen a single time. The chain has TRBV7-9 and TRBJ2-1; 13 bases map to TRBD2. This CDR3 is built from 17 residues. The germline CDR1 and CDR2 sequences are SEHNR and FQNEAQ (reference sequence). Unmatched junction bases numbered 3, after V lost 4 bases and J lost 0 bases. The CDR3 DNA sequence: TGTGCCAGCAGCTCGCGGACTAGCGGGAGCTCCTACAATGAGCAGTTCTTC. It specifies CASSSRTSGSSYNEQFF.

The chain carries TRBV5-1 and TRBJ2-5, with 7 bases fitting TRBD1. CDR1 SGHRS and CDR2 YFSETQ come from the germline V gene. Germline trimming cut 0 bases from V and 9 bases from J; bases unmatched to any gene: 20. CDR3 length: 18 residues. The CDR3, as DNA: TGCGCCAGCAGCTTGGCAGCCCGCGACGAAGGGGGCGCCGGGGCCCAGTACTTC. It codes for CASSLAARDEGGAGAQYF.

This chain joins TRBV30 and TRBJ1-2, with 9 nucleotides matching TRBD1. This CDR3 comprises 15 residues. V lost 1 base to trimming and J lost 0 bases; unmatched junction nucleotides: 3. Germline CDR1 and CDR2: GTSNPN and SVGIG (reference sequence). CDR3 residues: CAWSDGTGTNYGYTF. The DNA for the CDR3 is TGTGCCTGGAGTGATGGGACAGGGACTAACTATGGCTACACCTTC.

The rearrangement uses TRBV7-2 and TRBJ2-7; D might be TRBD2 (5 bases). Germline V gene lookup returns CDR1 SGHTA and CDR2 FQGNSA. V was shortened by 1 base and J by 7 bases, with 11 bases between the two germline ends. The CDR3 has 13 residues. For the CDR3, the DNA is TGTGCCAGCAGCTTAGGAGCCAGGAGGGAGCAGTACTTC. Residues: CASSLGARREQYF.

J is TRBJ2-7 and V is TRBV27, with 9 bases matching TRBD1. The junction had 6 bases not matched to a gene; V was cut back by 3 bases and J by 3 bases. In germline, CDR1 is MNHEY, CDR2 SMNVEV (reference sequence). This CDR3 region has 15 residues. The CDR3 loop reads CASSFYGQGNYEQYF. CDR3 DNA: TGTGCCAGCAGTTTTTACGGACAGGGGAACTACGAGCAGTACTTC.

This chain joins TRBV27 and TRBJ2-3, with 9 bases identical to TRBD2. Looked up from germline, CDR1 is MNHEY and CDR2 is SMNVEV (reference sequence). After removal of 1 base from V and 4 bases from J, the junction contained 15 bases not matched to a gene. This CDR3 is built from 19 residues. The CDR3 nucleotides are TGTGCCAGCAGTTTATGGACTATTGCGGGAGGGCCAAACTCAGATACGCAGTATTTT. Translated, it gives CASSLWTIAGGPNSDTQYF.

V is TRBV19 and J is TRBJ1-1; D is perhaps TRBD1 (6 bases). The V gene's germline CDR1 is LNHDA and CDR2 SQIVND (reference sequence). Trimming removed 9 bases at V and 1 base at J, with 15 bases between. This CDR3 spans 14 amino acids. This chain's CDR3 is CASGTGRGNTEAFF. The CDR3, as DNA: TGTGCCAGCGGTACAGGGAGGGGGAACACTGAAGCTTTCTTT.

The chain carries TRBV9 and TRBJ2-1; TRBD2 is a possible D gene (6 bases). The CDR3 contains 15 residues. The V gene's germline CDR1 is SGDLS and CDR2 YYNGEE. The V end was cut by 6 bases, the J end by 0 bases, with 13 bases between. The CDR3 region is CASTTAGSSYNEQFF. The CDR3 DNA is TGTGCCAGCACCACGGCGGGGAGCTCCTACAATGAGCAGTTCTTC.

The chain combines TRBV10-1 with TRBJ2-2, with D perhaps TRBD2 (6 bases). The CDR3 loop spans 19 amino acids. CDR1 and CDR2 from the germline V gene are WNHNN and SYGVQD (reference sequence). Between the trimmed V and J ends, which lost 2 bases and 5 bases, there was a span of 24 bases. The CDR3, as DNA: TGCGCCAGCAGTGAGGGAGGTGCGGGTTTGACTAGTGTTACCGGGGAGCTGTTTTTT. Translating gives CASSEGGAGLTSVTGELFF.

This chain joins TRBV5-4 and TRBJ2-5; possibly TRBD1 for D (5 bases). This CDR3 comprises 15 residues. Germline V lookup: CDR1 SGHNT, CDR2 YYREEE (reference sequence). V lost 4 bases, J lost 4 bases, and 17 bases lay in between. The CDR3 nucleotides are TGTGCCAGCAGCCAGCCTACGCAGGGCGGAGAGACCCAGTACTTC. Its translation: CASSQPTQGGETQYF.

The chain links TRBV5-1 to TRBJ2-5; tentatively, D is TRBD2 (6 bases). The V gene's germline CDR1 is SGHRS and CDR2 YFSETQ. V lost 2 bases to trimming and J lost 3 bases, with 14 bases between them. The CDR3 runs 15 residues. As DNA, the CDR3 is TGCGCCAGCAGCTTAACCCTAGGACTAAAAGAGACCCAGTACTTC. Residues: CASSLTLGLKETQYF.

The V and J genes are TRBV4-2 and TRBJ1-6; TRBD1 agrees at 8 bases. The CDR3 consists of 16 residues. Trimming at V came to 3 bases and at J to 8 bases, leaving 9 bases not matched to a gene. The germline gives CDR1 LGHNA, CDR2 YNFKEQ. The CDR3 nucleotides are TGTGCCAGCAGCCACGGACAGGGATCGAATCATTCACCCCTCCACTTT. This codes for CASSHGQGSNHSPLHF.

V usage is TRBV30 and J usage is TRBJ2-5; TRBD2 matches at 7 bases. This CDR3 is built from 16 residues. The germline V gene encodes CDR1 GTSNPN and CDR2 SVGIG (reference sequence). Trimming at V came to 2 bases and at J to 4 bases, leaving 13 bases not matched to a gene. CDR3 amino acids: CAWSQAGMLGGETQYF. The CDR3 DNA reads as TGTGCCTGGAGTCAAGCGGGGATGCTAGGAGGAGAGACCCAGTACTTC.